This TCR beta chain was found in a study of T cell repertoires in cytomegalovirus infection. Study in general: Both a matching HLA type and CMV infection were indicated by public TCR beta signatures.

One entry per CDR3 protein results from TCRdb running MiXCR on the reads. The table records 95,000 to 150,000 distinct CDR3 sequences, roughly a third of them present only once. Trimming removed 7 bases from V and 2 bases from J, with 13 bases in between. The germline CDR1 and CDR2 sequences are MNHNS and SASEGT. The CDR3 contains 14 residues. Turning to this clonotype: Its antigen remains unknown.

Study-wide results and limits: Carriers of CMV plus the relevant HLA were identified by cumulative public TCR beta family frequency. Clonotype analysis showed dominance of the ex vivo response by HLA-C-restricted CMV-specific TCR beta clonotypes.

Source: CD8+ T cells from cultured PBMCs, taken from culture after CMV antigen stimulation. The receptor comes from a human donor in good health (CMV status not recorded). Some clones in this sample may be carry-over from other donors' samples. The chain combines TRBV6-1 with TRBJ2-3; D tentatively fits TRBD1 or TRBD2 (5 bases each). DNA of the CDR3: TGTGCCAGCAAGGGGACGGGGCCCACAGATACGCAGTATTTT. Its protein is CASKGTGPTDTQYF.